A selection of T cell receptor beta chains follows, all from one sample in a study of shared clonotypes between healthy human individuals. Some clones are missing from TCRdb's copy, which holds only in-frame ones; the method was immunoSEQ multiplex PCR. The data show hundreds of thousands of clones, 90% to 97% seen once. Sequencing input: naive CD8+ T cells sorted from blood. All receptors derive from a young woman in good health. The CDR3 runs from the conserved cysteine through the conserved F or W. The D gene is left open where the match is weak. Clone size is shown for a subset of rows, as once, few, many or a class of expanded clone.

V gene: TRBV6-5
clone size: .
J gene: TRBJ2-1
D gene: .
CDR3 DNA: TGTGCCAGCAGTTATACCGGGACTGACCGTGAGCAGTTCTTC
CDR3 protein: CASSYTGTDREQFF

V gene: TRBV6-5
clone size: .
J gene: TRBJ2-1
D gene: TRBD1
CDR3 DNA: TGTGCCAGCAGTGTTACAGGGGGCCCTTACAATGAGCAGTTCTTC
CDR3 protein: CASSVTGGPYNEQFF

V gene: TRBV9
clone size: .
J gene: TRBJ1-1
D gene: .
CDR3 DNA: TGTGCCAGCAGCGGATGGACAGAGGACATGAACACTGAAGCTTTCTTT
CDR3 protein: CASSGWTEDMNTEAFF

V gene: TRBV27
clone size: .
J gene: TRBJ2-7
D gene: TRBD2
CDR3 DNA: TGTGCCAGCAGTCCTGGAGCGGGAGGGCCCTACGAGCAGTACTTC
CDR3 protein: CASSPGAGGPYEQYF

V gene: TRBV7-9
clone size: .
J gene: TRBJ2-7
D gene: .
CDR3 DNA: TGTGCCAGCAGCTTAGGCCCCCAGGGTACCTACGAGCAGTACTTC
CDR3 protein: CASSLGPQGTYEQYF

V gene: TRBV7-6
clone size: .
J gene: TRBJ2-3
D gene: .
CDR3 DNA: TGTGCCAGCAGCTTAGGTCAGGGGAGCACAGATACGCAGTATTTT
CDR3 protein: CASSLGQGSTDTQYF

V gene: TRBV6-6
clone size: .
J gene: TRBJ1-1
D gene: .
CDR3 DNA: TGTGCCAGCAGTTACCCCCTGACAGAGAACACTGAAGCTTTCTTT
CDR3 protein: CASSYPLTENTEAFF

V gene: TRBV9
clone size: once
J gene: TRBJ1-4
D gene: .
CDR3 DNA: TGTGCCAGCACCAGATCAGGCCATGAAAAACTGTTTTTT
CDR3 protein: CASTRSGHEKLFF

V gene: TRBV15
clone size: .
J gene: TRBJ2-2
D gene: TRBD2
CDR3 DNA: TGTGCCACCAGCACCACACAACAGGGGACTAGCGGGTTGAACACCGGGGAGCTGTTTTTT
CDR3 protein: CATSTTQQGTSGLNTGELFF

V gene: TRBV6-6
clone size: .
J gene: TRBJ2-7
D gene: .
CDR3 DNA: TGTGCCAGCAGTTACTCGTCCAATTACGAGCAGTACTTC
CDR3 protein: CASSYSSNYEQYF

V gene: TRBV27
clone size: once
J gene: TRBJ2-1
D gene: TRBD1
CDR3 DNA: TGTGCCAGCAGTTGGACAGGGGGGGTCAATGAGCAGTTCTTC
CDR3 protein: CASSWTGGVNEQFF

V gene: TRBV28
clone size: .
J gene: TRBJ2-7
D gene: .
CDR3 DNA: TGTGCCAGCAGTTTTAGGGACTACGAGCAGTACTTC
CDR3 protein: CASSFRDYEQYF

V gene: TRBV27
clone size: .
J gene: TRBJ2-3
D gene: TRBD2
CDR3 DNA: TGTGCCAGCAGTTCCAACCCCCTAGCGGCGATCACAGATACGCAGTATTTT
CDR3 protein: CASSSNPLAAITDTQYF

V gene: TRBV28
clone size: .
J gene: TRBJ1-2
D gene: .
CDR3 DNA: TGTGCCAGTACCTACTGGAGTGACTATGGCTACACCTTC
CDR3 protein: CASTYWSDYGYTF

V gene: TRBV19
clone size: .
J gene: TRBJ2-1
D gene: .
CDR3 DNA: TGTGCCACAGAGGCTACCGGGAACTACAATGAGCAGTTCTTC
CDR3 protein: CATEATGNYNEQFF

V gene: TRBV27
clone size: .
J gene: TRBJ2-2
D gene: TRBD2
CDR3 DNA: TGTGCCAGCAGACCAGGGACTAGCACTAACACCGGGGAGCTGTTTTTT
CDR3 protein: CASRPGTSTNTGELFF

V gene: TRBV4-1
clone size: .
J gene: TRBJ2-3
D gene: TRBD2
CDR3 DNA: TGCGCCAGCAGCCAAGTAATCGGGAGGGGGGCCACAGATACGCAGTATTTT
CDR3 protein: CASSQVIGRGATDTQYF

V gene: TRBV13
clone size: .
J gene: TRBJ2-6
D gene: .
CDR3 DNA: TGTGCCAGCAGCTTAGTGCATAGAACTGGGGCCAACGTCCTGACTTTC
CDR3 protein: CASSLVHRTGANVLTF